Below, 3 T cell receptor beta chains from the same sample are listed, as sequenced in a study of neurological immune-mediated disorders. TCRdb recomputed calls from the 5' RACE reads with MiXCR, one row per CDR3 protein. The table lists 55,000 or so distinct CDR3 sequences, 3% to 4.5% of them singletons. Sequenced: CD4+ T cells from blood. These receptor sequences come from a woman aged 40 to 55 with multiple sclerosis.

In its sample, this clonotype was seen many times. This chain joins TRBV5-1 and TRBJ2-6, with D perhaps given as TRBD1 or TRBD2 (5 bases each). Germline-derived CDR1 and CDR2 are SGHRS and YFSETQ. Trimming removed 2 bases from V and 0 bases from J, with 12 bases in between. The CDR3 contains 17 residues. The DNA for the CDR3 is TGCGCCAGCAGCTTAGCCGGGGCGTCCTCTGGGGCCAACGTCCTGACTTTC. It translates to CASSLAGASSGANVLTF.

This clonotype has a count of ten or more. The chain has TRBV20-1 and TRBJ2-2, with 8 bases fitting TRBD2. The CDR3 covers 14 residues. CDR1 DFQATT and CDR2 SNEGSKA come from the germline V gene (reference sequence). V shed 5 bases, J shed 0 bases, and the junction held 2 bases outside the gene matches. CDR3 bases: TGCAGTGCTCCCGGGGGGGCGAACACCGGGGAGCTGTTTTTT. It codes for CSAPGGANTGELFF.

This clonotype was recorded many times. V and J are TRBV7-9 and TRBJ1-5; tentatively, D is TRBD1 (5 bases). This CDR3 has 14 residues. The germline gives CDR1 SEHNR, CDR2 FQNEAQ (reference sequence). Trimming removed 1 base from V and 7 bases from J, with 11 bases in between. The DNA of the CDR3 is TGTGCCAGCAGCTTAGGGGGCGCCGGGCAGCCCCAGCATTTT. Translated, it gives CASSLGGAGQPQHF.